This T cell receptor (beta chain) was recorded in a study of naive and memory T cell subsets. Losses at the gene ends were 5 bases for V and 3 bases for J; bases not matched to a gene: 9. The germline V gene encodes CDR1 KGHSH and CDR2 LQKENI. The CDR3 extends over 15 amino acids. After CD4 positive bead selection, the CD4-negative fraction gave CD8 T cells. Both TRBC1 and TRBC2 were covered by a beta constant-region primer of two equimolar oligonucleotides. Nested alpha and beta constant-region primers with the SP2 primer drove four PCR rounds on ligated cDNA. TCRdb ran MiXCR on the UMI-ligation and nested PCR reads and lists one entry per CDR3 protein. The data show about 90,000 distinct CDR3 sequences, around 10% seen once. Study findings and constraints: Especially in CD8 cells, naive repertoires contained a few larger clonotypes, possibly CD45RA-re-expressing memory cells.

This clonotype has at least ten counts. Its target is unknown. The chain joins TRBV18 to TRBJ2-7, with 8 bases that match TRBD1. This sequence originates from a human donor in good health. The source material was naive CD4+ T cells from blood. In DNA form, the CDR3 reads TGTGCCAGCTCATACCCTGGACAGGGCGGCTACGAGCAGTACTTC. Amino acid sequence: CASSYPGQGGYEQYF.